A selection of T cell receptor beta chains follows, all from one sample in a study of CD8+ T cells in alopecia areata. Sequencing used immunoSEQ multiplex PCR; TCRdb keeps in-frame clones, though not all of them. The profile shows roughly 92,000 clones, about two thirds of them singletons. The sequences come from CD8+ T cells sorted from blood, collected at approximately week 42, from a patient treated with tofacitinib. These receptors all stem from a human donor with alopecia areata. Both conserved end residues are part of each CDR3. D genes are given only for firm matches. The listing skips clone size in some rows; elsewhere it reads once, few, many or a size class.

D gene,J gene,V gene,CDR3 length,clone size,CDR3 DNA,CDR3 protein
.,TRBJ2-3,TRBV7-9,15,.,TGTGCCAGCAGCCCGTTGGACTCATCGAGTGATACGCAGTATTTT,CASSPLDSSSDTQYF
.,TRBJ1-1,TRBV11-1,15,once,TGTGCCAGCAGCCCGAACCTGGGACAACGGACTGAAGCTTTCTTT,CASSPNLGQRTEAFF
.,TRBJ1-1,TRBV7-2,17,.,TGTGCCAGCAGCTTAGTAACAGGGTACCCCATGAGAACTGAAGCTTTCTTT,CASSLVTGYPMRTEAFF
.,TRBJ2-7,TRBV7-2,16,.,TGCGCCAGCAGCCATGCCGTGTGGGTAAGACCCCACGAGCAGTACTTC,CASSHAVWVRPHEQYF
TRBD2,TRBJ2-7,TRBV27,15,.,TGTGCCAGCAGTCCTACTAGCGGGGGAATGTGGGAGCAGTACTTC,CASSPTSGGMWEQYF
.,TRBJ2-3,TRBV12-5,11,.,TGTGCTAGTGGTTCCGGGGATACGCAGTATTTT,CASGSGDTQYF
.,TRBJ1-1,TRBV4-3,15,once,TGCGCCAGCAGCCAAAGGGGGGTAATGAACACTGAAGCTTTCTTT,CASSQRGVMNTEAFF
TRBD1,TRBJ1-2,TRBV30,14,.,TGTGCCTGGAAACCGGGACAGGGGGCGAGAGGCTACACCTTC,CAWKPGQGARGYTF
TRBD1,TRBJ2-1,TRBV14,12,.,TGTGCCAGCAGCCAAGGACAGGGTGGGCAGTTCTTC,CASSQGQGGQFF
.,TRBJ1-2,TRBV29-1,16,few,TGCAGCGTTACGGGTGGAGCGGGCGCGGGAAACTATGGCTACACCTTC,CSVTGGAGAGNYGYTF
TRBD1,TRBJ2-7,TRBV15,17,.,TGTGCCACCAGCAGAGTTCCGGGACAGGGGCGATTCTACGAGCAGTACTTC,CATSRVPGQGRFYEQYF
.,TRBJ1-1,TRBV4-3,17,.,TGCGCCAGCAGCCACATCTTTTCGGGGGCGGTGGACACTGAAGCTTTCTTT,CASSHIFSGAVDTEAFF
TRBD1,TRBJ1-6,TRBV12-5,14,.,TGTGCTAGTGGTCTGGACAGGGTATTTTCACCCCTCCACTTT,CASGLDRVFSPLHF
.,TRBJ1-1,TRBV5-1,17,.,TGCGCCAGCAGCTTGGCCTTTCATGGGGGCGCAAACACTGAAGCTTTCTTT,CASSLAFHGGANTEAFF
.,TRBJ1-5,TRBV5-1,15,once,TGCGCCAGCAGCTTGGGAACATCCACGAATCAGCCCCAGCATTTT,CASSLGTSTNQPQHF
TRBD1,TRBJ2-1,TRBV29-1,14,.,TGCAGCGTCGAGGGGACAGGGGTCTACAATGAGCAGTTCTTC,CSVEGTGVYNEQFF
.,TRBJ2-3,TRBV11-2,14,.,TGTGCCAGCAGCTCGGGCTGGGGTCCAGATACGCAGTATTTT,CASSSGWGPDTQYF
.,TRBJ1-6,TRBV13,16,.,TGTGCCAGCAGCTTAGCGGCCCTAAGAGGAAATTCACCCCTCCACTTT,CASSLAALRGNSPLHF
.,TRBJ1-1,TRBV7-2,13,.,TGTGCCAGCAGCTCAGGTGGGCGCACTGAAGCTTTCTTT,CASSSGGRTEAFF
TRBD1,TRBJ1-2,TRBV29-1,16,few,TGCAGCGTCTTCGGGACAGGGGAACTCGCGGGTCGAGGCTACACCTTC,CSVFGTGELAGRGYTF
TRBD2,TRBJ2-3,TRBV2,15,.,TGTGCCAGCAGTGTCACTAGCGGGGACGCAGATACGCAGTATTTT,CASSVTSGDADTQYF
.,TRBJ2-7,TRBV13,12,.,TGTGCCAGCACGGAGGGAGGTTACGAGCAGTACTTC,CASTEGGYEQYF
.,TRBJ2-7,TRBV29-1,12,.,TGCAGCGTGGGAGGGACAGCCCTTGAGCAGTACTTC,CSVGGTALEQYF
.,TRBJ1-5,TRBV6-5,14,.,TGTGCCAGCAGTTACGCGGGGAACCTTGAGCCCCAGCATTTT,CASSYAGNLEPQHF
.,TRBJ2-6,TRBV9,15,.,TGTGCCAGCAGCGTTCAGGGTGGTGGGGCCAACGTCCTGACTTTC,CASSVQGGGANVLTF
.,TRBJ2-7,TRBV13,12,few,TGTGCCAGCAGCTTAGAGGGGTACGAGCAGTACTTC,CASSLEGYEQYF
.,TRBJ1-1,TRBV12-5,13,.,TGTGCTAGTGGTATGGACAGTAACACTGAAGCTTTCTTT,CASGMDSNTEAFF
TRBD1,TRBJ1-1,TRBV14,12,medium-sized,TGTGCCAGCAGCCCAGGGGGGAGACAAGCTTTCTTT,CASSPGGRQAFF
.,TRBJ1-6,TRBV7-9,15,.,TGTGCCAGCAGCTTATCCTTTGGAGAGAATTCACCCCTCCACTTT,CASSLSFGENSPLHF
TRBD1,TRBJ2-1,TRBV12-5,15,few,TGTGCTAGTGGCAGGGACAGGGAACAAGACAATGAGCAGTTCTTC,CASGRDREQDNEQFF
TRBD1,TRBJ1-2,TRBV30,14,.,TGTGCCTGGAGTGTAGGGACAGGGGGCCATGGCTACACCTTC,CAWSVGTGGHGYTF
TRBD1,TRBJ2-7,TRBV29-1,13,few,TGCAGCGTTAGGGGGACAGGACTATACGAGCAGTACTTC,CSVRGTGLYEQYF
TRBD2,TRBJ2-7,TRBV19,12,.,TGTGCCAGTAGTATGGGAGGGGTCGAGCAGTACTTC,CASSMGGVEQYF
.,TRBJ2-1,TRBV25-1,11,once,TGTGCCAGCAGTGAACGACTTGAGCAGTTCTTC,CASSERLEQFF
.,TRBJ1-3,TRBV7-2,15,.,TGTGCCAGCAGCTTAGACGACAACCCTGGAAACACCATATATTTT,CASSLDDNPGNTIYF
TRBD1,TRBJ2-2,TRBV4-3,18,.,TGCGCCAGCAGCCAAGAAGTTTTGGACAGGGGGCGGGGCGGGGAGCTGTTTTTT,CASSQEVLDRGRGGELFF
.,TRBJ2-1,TRBV19,13,.,TGTGCCAGTAGTATTTTGGGACCTTGGGAGCAGTTCTTC,CASSILGPWEQFF
.,TRBJ1-2,TRBV14,15,.,TGTGCCAGCAGCCAAAGCGGCCCCCTACTGAGGGGCTACACCTTC,CASSQSGPLLRGYTF
.,TRBJ1-1,TRBV4-3,14,.,TGCGCCAGCAGCCGAACAGGGCGAGGGACTGAAGCTTTCTTT,CASSRTGRGTEAFF
.,TRBJ1-3,TRBV6-1,17,once,TGTGCCAGCAGTGAATATCGGCCGGGGGCTGTTGGAAACACCATATATTTT,CASSEYRPGAVGNTIYF
TRBD1,TRBJ2-6,TRBV5-6,14,once,TGTGCCAGCAGCTTAGGGACAGGGGACCTTGTCCTGACTTTC,CASSLGTGDLVLTF
TRBD2,TRBJ2-5,TRBV9,15,once,TGTGCCAGCAGCGTAGGAATAGCGGGACAAGAGACCCAGTACTTC,CASSVGIAGQETQYF
TRBD2,TRBJ2-3,TRBV6-5,16,.,TGTGCCAGCAGTTACTCGACTAGCGGTAACACAGATACGCAGTATTTT,CASSYSTSGNTDTQYF
.,TRBJ1-2,TRBV29-1,14,.,TGCAGCGTCAGAAGTGGACAGATAGCGAATGGCTACACCTTC,CSVRSGQIANGYTF
TRBD2,TRBJ2-1,TRBV29-1,14,.,TGCAGCGCCGGTAGTAGCGGGGACTACAATGAGCAGTTCTTC,CSAGSSGDYNEQFF
.,TRBJ1-6,TRBV2,16,.,TGTGCCAGCAGCGAACCCCCAGGGCTTGGGGATTCACCCCTCCACTTT,CASSEPPGLGDSPLHF